A selection of T cell receptor beta chains follows, all from one sample in a study of T-cell reconstitution after alpha-beta-depleted transplantation in children. TCRdb analysed the PCR reads with MiXCR anew, one entry per CDR3 protein. The table records some 390,000 distinct CDR3 sequences, about a fifth of them present only once. This sample comprised PBMCs from the stem cell graft donor, obtained from the stem cell graft. The receptors come from a human donor who donated a stem cell graft to a child with acute myeloid leukemia. Both conserved end residues are part of each CDR3. Fields, in order: J gene, clone size, V gene, D gene, CDR3 protein, CDR3 DNA. D genes are given only for firm matches. Clone size, where shown, is once, few, many, or a class for clones that have expanded.

TRBJ2-5 - TRBV9 TRBD2 CASSVGGSGGQETQYF TGTGCCAGCAGCGTAGGGGGGTCGGGGGGCCAAGAGACCCAGTACTTC
TRBJ2-2 - TRBV5-1 - CASSLRDGNTGELFF TGCGCCAGCAGCCTCAGGGATGGGAACACCGGGGAGCTGTTTTTT
TRBJ2-5 few TRBV12-3/TRBV12-4 TRBD2 CASSFETSGKETQYF TGTGCCAGCAGTTTTGAGACTAGCGGGAAAGAGACCCAGTACTTC
TRBJ2-2 - TRBV12-3/TRBV12-4 - CAITLLGTGELFF TGTGCCATCACACTTCTTGGCACCGGGGAGCTGTTTTTT
TRBJ2-7 many TRBV12-3/TRBV12-4 - CASSGSGGRRYEQYF TGTGCCAGCAGTGGGTCAGGGGGGAGACGCTACGAGCAGTACTTC
TRBJ2-1 few TRBV12-3/TRBV12-4 - CASTPGPIEYSYNEQFF TGTGCCAGCACCCCGGGTCCGATCGAGTACTCCTACAATGAGCAGTTCTTC
TRBJ2-1 - TRBV7-9 TRBD2 CASSLKVLAGGDEQFF TGTGCCAGCAGCTTAAAGGTCTTAGCGGGAGGCGATGAGCAGTTCTTC
TRBJ2-3 many TRBV6-2/TRBV6-3 - CASTTGLSTDTQYF TGTGCCAGCACAACGGGACTGTCCACAGATACGCAGTATTTT
TRBJ2-1 many TRBV12-3/TRBV12-4 TRBD2 CASTPSGLAGGVEQFF TGTGCCAGCACCCCCTCGGGACTAGCGGGAGGAGTTGAGCAGTTCTTC
TRBJ2-1 - TRBV7-3 TRBD2 CASKLAGGPQLFF TGTGCCAGCAAACTAGCGGGAGGGCCACAGTTGTTCTTC
TRBJ1-1 - TRBV28 TRBD1 CATGQINTEAFF TGTGCCACGGGACAGATCAACACTGAAGCTTTCTTT
TRBJ1-5 - TRBV25-1 - CASSEYVTAINQPQHF TGTGCCAGCAGTGAATATGTGACAGCTATCAATCAGCCCCAGCATTTT
TRBJ2-1 - TRBV7-9 TRBD2 CASSHLAGGGGNEQFF TGTGCCAGCAGCCACCTAGCGGGAGGAGGGGGCAATGAGCAGTTCTTC
TRBJ2-1 - TRBV25-1 TRBD1 CASSEPIQDRDRAAYNEQFF TGTGCCAGCAGTGAACCCATTCAAGATCGGGACAGGGCAGCCTACAATGAGCAGTTCTTC
TRBJ2-1 - TRBV20-1 TRBD2 CSARMTSGAYNEQFF TGCAGTGCTAGGATGACTAGCGGGGCCTACAATGAGCAGTTCTTC
TRBJ1-3 many TRBV12-3/TRBV12-4 - CASSARTDRNTIYF TGTGCCAGCAGTGCCCGGACAGACCGAAACACCATATATTTT
TRBJ2-5 - TRBV12-3/TRBV12-4 TRBD2 CASQREGLWETQYF TGTGCCAGCCAGCGGGAGGGCCTTTGGGAGACCCAGTACTTC
TRBJ2-4 once TRBV28 - CASSGSTKNIQYF TGTGCCAGCAGCGGGAGTACCAAAAACATTCAGTACTTC
TRBJ2-3 - TRBV5-5 - CASSLATRDTQYF TGTGCCAGCAGCTTGGCGACAAGGGATACGCAGTATTTT
TRBJ1-2 - TRBV20-1 - CSARDLANYGYTF TGCAGTGCTAGAGACCTGGCTAACTATGGCTACACCTTC
TRBJ2-3 once TRBV28 TRBD2 CASSFPSAGGPGTDTQYF TGTGCCAGCAGTTTCCCTAGTGCGGGAGGGCCGGGCACAGATACGCAGTATTTT
TRBJ2-2 - TRBV7-2 - CASSYEVGELFF TGTGCCAGCAGCTATGAGGTCGGGGAGCTGTTTTTT
TRBJ2-1 many TRBV29-1 - CSVVPEKNTYNEQFF TGCAGCGTTGTGCCAGAGAAGAACACATACAATGAGCAGTTCTTC
TRBJ2-6 few TRBV28 - CASRRQASPSGANVLTF TGTGCCAGCAGAAGACAGGCCTCCCCCTCTGGGGCCAACGTCCTGACTTTC
TRBJ2-1 - TRBV24-1 TRBD2 CATSELAGGPGNEQFF TGTGCCACCAGTGAGTTAGCGGGAGGGCCGGGGAATGAGCAGTTCTTC
TRBJ2-1 - TRBV29-1 - CSVEGGTPFF TGCAGCGTTGAGGGCGGGACTCCATTCTTC
TRBJ2-7 - TRBV28 - CASSPTRQGGKPYEQYF TGTGCCAGCAGCCCTACCAGACAGGGAGGAAAACCCTACGAGCAGTACTTC